A single sample is the source of the 5 T cell receptor beta chains below, sequenced in a study of human T cells and chemical hapten exposure. TCRdb independently ran MiXCR on the RACE reads; one entry per CDR3 protein. The repertoire has tens of thousands of distinct CDR3 sequences, around 10% of them found once; the top ten carry around 4%. As to time point: patch test 1, 2 weeks after DPC sensitization. Treatment described: therapeutic diphenylcyclopropenone sensitization with weekly scalp DPC. Material: whole blood, obtained in connection with sensitization to the hapten diphenylcyclopropenone (DPC). The receptors shown here come from a woman between 50 and 59 years old with alopecia areata. Some clones in this sample may be carry-over from other donors' samples.

Points on this clonotype: This is likely a read error, given that the CDR3 carries no conserved phenylalanine or tryptophan at its end. This chain connects TRBV6-5 to TRBJ2-7, with D possibly TRBD1 on 6 matching bases. V was shortened by 0 bases and J by 7 bases, with 13 bases between the two germline ends. Per the germline V gene, CDR1 is MNHEY and CDR2 is SVGAGI. The CDR3 is 14 amino acids. For the CDR3, the DNA is TGTGCCAGCAGTTACTCCACGGCAGGGGAAGAGCAGTACTCC. This gives the protein CASSYSTAGEEQYS.

This chain links TRBV19 with TRBJ2-6; 7 bases are shared with TRBD1. The germline V gene has CDR1 LNHDA and CDR2 SQIVND (reference sequence). This CDR3 region has 15 residues. V gave up 7 bases and J gave up 4 bases; unmatched junction bases: 7. The CDR3 sequence is CASKLQGSGANVLTF. CDR3 bases: TGTGCCAGTAAGCTACAGGGGTCCGGGGCCAACGTCCTGACTTTC.

The V and J genes are TRBV27 and TRBJ2-1; 7 bases are shared with TRBD2. Looked up from germline, CDR1 is MNHEY and CDR2 is SMNVEV (reference sequence). Germline trimming cut 0 bases from V and 5 bases from J; bases unmatched to any gene: 13. This CDR3 contains 18 residues. The CDR3 DNA is TGTGCCAGCAGTTTATCTTACCCCGGGGGGTCTTCCAACAATGAGCAGTTCTTC. It yields the protein CASSLSYPGGSSNNEQFF.

The sample holds a few counts of this clonotype. The chain joins TRBV7-9 to TRBJ1-1; possibly TRBD1 for D (6 bases). V gave up 4 bases and J gave up 1 base, with 13 bases separating them. Germline values: CDR1 SEHNR, CDR2 FQNEAQ (reference sequence). This CDR3 is 15 amino acids long. The CDR3 region is CASSWSGQSNTEAFF. The CDR3 DNA sequence: TGTGCCAGCAGCTGGTCGGGACAATCGAACACTGAAGCTTTCTTT.

This clonotype was counted between two and nine times. The chain has TRBV6-6 and TRBJ2-5; TRBD1 agrees at 8 bases. V lost 8 bases and J lost 2; bases outside the gene matches: 10. Germline CDR1 is MNHNY and CDR2 is SVGAGI (reference sequence). This CDR3 comprises 15 residues. The DNA for the CDR3 is TGTGCCAGCTATGGGAGACAGGGGCGGCAAGAGACCCAGTACTTC. This encodes CASYGRQGRQETQYF.